This T cell receptor beta chain stems from a study of cytomegalovirus exposure and HLA in healthy donors. Study conclusions and caveats: TCR beta chains numbering some 150 were designated cytomegalovirus-associated. Researchers reported in a later analysis that a missense DCLRE1C variant was tied to TCR beta V- and J-gene trimming. Sequencing depth roughly uniform across donors was assumed in presence/absence analyses.

There are 15 residues in the CDR3. V lost 0 bases and J lost 2, with 10 bases in between. In germline, CDR1 is MNHEY, CDR2 SVGAGI. Investigators did not record CMV serostatus for this donor. On this clone itself: Antigen unknown.

The PCR contained 60 Vbeta and 13 Jbeta primers. Sequencing was performed with immunoSEQ multiplex PCR; in TCRdb, only in-frame clones are kept and a portion is missing. The data contain over 70,000 clones, roughly 81% of them seen just once; the ten biggest clones take up approximately 10%. The sequence was obtained from a human donor in good health. The chain carries TRBV6-5 and TRBJ1-1; D remains unclear. Material: PBMCs. CDR3 DNA sequence: TGTGCCAGCAGTTACTCGATTAGATCAAACACTGAAGCTTTCTTT. Protein sequence: CASSYSIRSNTEAFF.